The 17 T cell receptor beta chains below were found in one sample sequenced in a study of human T cells and chemical hapten exposure. TCRdb reprocessed the RACE reads with MiXCR, giving one entry per CDR3 protein. The sample includes about 350,000 distinct CDR3 sequences, around 6% of them seen just once. As for time point: patch test 2, 6 weeks after DPC sensitization. Treatment: therapeutic diphenylcyclopropenone sensitization with weekly scalp DPC. Here the sequenced sample was whole blood, taken in connection with sensitization to the hapten diphenylcyclopropenone (DPC). Receptor source: a woman aged 18-29 years with alopecia areata. Some clones in this sample may be carry-over from other donors' samples.

V is TRBV12-3 or TRBV12-4 and J is TRBJ1-1, with 7 bases identical to TRBD1. This CDR3 is 16 amino acids long. Trimming at V came to 4 bases and at J to 1 base, leaving 9 bases not matched to a gene. Written as DNA, the CDR3 is TGTGCCAGCAGTTCAAATTTTCGGACAGGGAACACTGAAGCTTTCTTT. This translates into CASSSNFRTGNTEAFF.

The chain employs TRBV9 and TRBJ2-1; D is unclear. The CDR3 loop spans 13 amino acids. Trimming left V 2 bases short and J 3 bases short, with 6 bases between. Looked up from germline, CDR1 is SGDLS and CDR2 is YYNGEE. The CDR3 here is CASSVSGYNEQFF. The CDR3 DNA reads TGTGCCAGCAGCGTTTCCGGCTACAATGAGCAGTTCTTC. Full variable domain (remainder filled in from reference TRBV9 and TRBJ2-1): DSGVTQTPKHLITATGQRVTLRCSPRSGDLSVYWYQQSLDQGLQFLIQYYNGEERAKGNILERFSAQQFPDLHSELNLSSLELGDSALYFCASSVSGYNEQFFGPGTRLTVL.

As concerns this clonotype: Germline is not matched at one junction end, which may reflect a read error. V gene TRBV29-1 combines with J gene TRBJ1-1; possibly TRBD1 for D (6 bases). Germline values: CDR1 SQVTM, CDR2 ANQGSEA. The length of the CDR3 is 14 residues. CDR3 bases: TGCAGCGTCGAAGGGGGGGACGGCACCACTGAAGCTTTCTTT. Its protein product is CSVEGGDGTTEAFF.

This chain joins TRBV12-5 and TRBJ1-1; D remains ambiguous. The length of the CDR3 is 13 residues. Trimming took 4 bases from V and 4 from J, leaving 10 bases between them. In germline, CDR1 is LGHNT, CDR2 FRNRAP. CDR3 sequence reads: CASGSPRRTEAFF. CDR3 sequence (DNA): TGTGCTAGTGGTTCTCCTAGGCGCACTGAAGCTTTCTTT.

The chain links TRBV12-3 or TRBV12-4 to TRBJ2-7; D is possibly TRBD1 or TRBD2 (5 bases each). The CDR3 runs to 14 residues. V shed 1 base and J shed 3 bases, with 10 bases lying between them. The CDR3 coding sequence is TGTGCCAGCAGTTTAGACGGGGACCACTACGAGCAGTACTTC. Its translation: CASSLDGDHYEQYF.

The J gene is TRBJ2-6, the V gene TRBV24-1; D perhaps matches TRBD2 (5 bases). Looked up from germline, CDR1 is KGHDR and CDR2 is SFDVKD. Trimming took 3 bases from V and 2 from J, leaving 13 bases between them. The CDR3 extends over 17 amino acids. In nucleotides, the CDR3 is TGTGCCACCAGTGATCCCCCTACCGGGGCTGGGGCCAACGTCCTGACTTTC. Translating it yields CATSDPPTGAGANVLTF.

This clonotype was counted ten times or more. The chain is built from TRBV7-2 and TRBJ1-2; D gene ambiguous. Trimming took 8 bases from V and 3 from J, leaving 19 bases between them. Germline V gene data show CDR1 as SGHTA and CDR2 as FQGNSA. CDR3 length: 15 residues. CDR3 sequence: CASGINSFNHYGYTF. The CDR3 bases are TGTGCCAGCGGGATAAACAGCTTCAACCACTATGGCTACACCTTC.

This clonotype has a count of ten or more. The chain recombines TRBV13 with TRBJ2-2; 12 positions match TRBD2. Per germline, CDR1 PRHDT and CDR2 FYEKMQ (reference sequence). This CDR3 has 19 amino acids. V trimming: 2 bases; J trimming: 1 base; junction bases outside the gene matches: 8. CDR3 nucleotide sequence: TGTGCCAGCAGCTTATTTCTAGCGGGGGGGCGAAGGAACACCGGGGAGCTGTTTTTT. It specifies CASSLFLAGGRRNTGELFF.

In its sample, this clonotype was seen many times. DNA of the CDR3: TGTGCCGCGGGGCTAGGTTTCCAGCCCCAGCATTTT. Its protein product is CAAGLGFQPQHF. The chain links TRBV19 to TRBJ1-5; tentative D call: TRBD1 (5 bases). V lost 11 bases and J lost 7, with 15 bases in between. The CDR3 covers 12 residues. Germline values: CDR1 LNHDA, CDR2 SQIVND (reference sequence).

This clonotype was counted a few times. The J gene is TRBJ2-3, the V gene TRBV20-1, with unresolved D. CDR1 and CDR2 from the germline V gene are DFQATT and SNEGSKA (reference sequence). V shed 6 bases and J shed 0 bases, with 10 bases lying between them. The CDR3 is 13 residues long. The CDR3 here is CSAKIGSTDTQYF. As DNA, the CDR3 is TGCAGTGCCAAAATTGGTAGCACAGATACGCAGTATTTT.

Ten or more counts support this clonotype. The rearrangement joins TRBV12-3 or TRBV12-4 to TRBJ1-1, with D unclear. The CDR3 totals 13 residues. The V end was cut by 4 bases, the J end by 6 bases, with 12 bases between. Here the CDR3 DNA reads TGTGCCAGCAGTTGGAACGGCCGAGCTGAAGCTTTCTTT. The encoded protein is CASSWNGRAEAFF.

The rearrangement uses TRBV6-2 or TRBV6-3 and TRBJ1-3; D gene uncertain. The V end lost 2 bases, the J end lost 0 bases, and 8 bases lay between the germline ends. Germline-derived CDR1 and CDR2 are MNHEY and SVGEGT. This CDR3 is 15 amino acids long. The CDR3 DNA reads TGTGCCAGCAGTTACCTGGGATCCTCTGGAAACACCATATATTTT. Protein: CASSYLGSSGNTIYF.

This clonotype was observed a handful of times. This rearrangement joins TRBV20-1 to TRBJ1-2, with TRBD1 matching 9 bases. CDR1 DFQATT and CDR2 SNEGSKA come from the germline V gene (reference sequence). V lost 1 base and J lost 5; bases outside the gene matches: 5. The CDR3 runs 14 residues. The CDR3 coding sequence is TGCAGTGCTAGAGCTACAGGGGGCAATTATGGCTACACCTTC. This translates into CSARATGGNYGYTF.

About this clonotype itself: One junction end does not reproduce the germline sequence, and a read error may be involved. The chain combines TRBV10-3 with TRBJ2-3, with D hard to call. Germline CDR1 is ENHRY and CDR2 is SYGVKD. The length of the CDR3 is 14 residues. This chain's CDR3 is CATSEGTSTDTQYF. The DNA of the CDR3 is TGTGCCACCAGTGAAGGAACTAGCACAGATACGCAGTATTTT.

This clonotype occurred a few times. The J gene is TRBJ1-2, the V gene TRBV24-1, with 8 bases fitting TRBD1. Germline-derived CDR1 and CDR2 are KGHDR and SFDVKD. This CDR3 region has 16 residues. Losses at the gene ends were 5 bases for V and 4 bases for J; bases not matched to a gene: 11. CDR3 in amino acids: CATSVFGQGFFYGYTF. The CDR3 region has the DNA TGTGCCACCAGTGTTTTTGGACAGGGCTTCTTCTATGGCTACACCTTC.

The chain couples TRBV10-3 to TRBJ2-2, with a tentative D call TRBD1 (6 bases). Trimming took off 7 bases at V and 6 bases at J, with 15 bases between the two ends. Germline CDR1 is ENHRY and CDR2 is SYGVKD. CDR3 length: 14 amino acids. CDR3 protein: CAINTDRGAGELFF. Written as DNA, the CDR3 is TGTGCCATCAATACGGACAGAGGGGCCGGGGAGCTGTTTTTT.

The chain links TRBV7-9 to TRBJ1-5; D not resolved. The CDR3 covers 13 residues. V gave up 8 bases and J gave up 6 bases, with 14 bases separating them. CDR1 SEHNR and CDR2 FQNEAQ come from the germline V gene (reference sequence). The CDR3: CASGQGGFQPQHF. The CDR3 DNA reads TGTGCCAGCGGTCAAGGAGGGTTTCAGCCCCAGCATTTT.